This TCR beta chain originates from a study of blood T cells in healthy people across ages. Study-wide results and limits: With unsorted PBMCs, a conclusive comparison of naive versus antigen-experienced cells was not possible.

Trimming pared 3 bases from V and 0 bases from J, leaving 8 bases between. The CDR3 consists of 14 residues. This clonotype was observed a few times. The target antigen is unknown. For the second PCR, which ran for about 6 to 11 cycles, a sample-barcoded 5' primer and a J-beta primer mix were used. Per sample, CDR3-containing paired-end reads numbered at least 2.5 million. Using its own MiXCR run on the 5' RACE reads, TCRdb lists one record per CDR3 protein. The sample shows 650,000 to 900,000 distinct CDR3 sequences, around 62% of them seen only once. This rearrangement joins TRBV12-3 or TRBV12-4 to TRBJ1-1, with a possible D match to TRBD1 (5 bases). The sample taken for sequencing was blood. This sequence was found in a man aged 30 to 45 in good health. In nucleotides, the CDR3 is TGTGCCAGCAGTTTGGGGCCACTGAACACTGAAGCTTTCTTT. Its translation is CASSLGPLNTEAFF.